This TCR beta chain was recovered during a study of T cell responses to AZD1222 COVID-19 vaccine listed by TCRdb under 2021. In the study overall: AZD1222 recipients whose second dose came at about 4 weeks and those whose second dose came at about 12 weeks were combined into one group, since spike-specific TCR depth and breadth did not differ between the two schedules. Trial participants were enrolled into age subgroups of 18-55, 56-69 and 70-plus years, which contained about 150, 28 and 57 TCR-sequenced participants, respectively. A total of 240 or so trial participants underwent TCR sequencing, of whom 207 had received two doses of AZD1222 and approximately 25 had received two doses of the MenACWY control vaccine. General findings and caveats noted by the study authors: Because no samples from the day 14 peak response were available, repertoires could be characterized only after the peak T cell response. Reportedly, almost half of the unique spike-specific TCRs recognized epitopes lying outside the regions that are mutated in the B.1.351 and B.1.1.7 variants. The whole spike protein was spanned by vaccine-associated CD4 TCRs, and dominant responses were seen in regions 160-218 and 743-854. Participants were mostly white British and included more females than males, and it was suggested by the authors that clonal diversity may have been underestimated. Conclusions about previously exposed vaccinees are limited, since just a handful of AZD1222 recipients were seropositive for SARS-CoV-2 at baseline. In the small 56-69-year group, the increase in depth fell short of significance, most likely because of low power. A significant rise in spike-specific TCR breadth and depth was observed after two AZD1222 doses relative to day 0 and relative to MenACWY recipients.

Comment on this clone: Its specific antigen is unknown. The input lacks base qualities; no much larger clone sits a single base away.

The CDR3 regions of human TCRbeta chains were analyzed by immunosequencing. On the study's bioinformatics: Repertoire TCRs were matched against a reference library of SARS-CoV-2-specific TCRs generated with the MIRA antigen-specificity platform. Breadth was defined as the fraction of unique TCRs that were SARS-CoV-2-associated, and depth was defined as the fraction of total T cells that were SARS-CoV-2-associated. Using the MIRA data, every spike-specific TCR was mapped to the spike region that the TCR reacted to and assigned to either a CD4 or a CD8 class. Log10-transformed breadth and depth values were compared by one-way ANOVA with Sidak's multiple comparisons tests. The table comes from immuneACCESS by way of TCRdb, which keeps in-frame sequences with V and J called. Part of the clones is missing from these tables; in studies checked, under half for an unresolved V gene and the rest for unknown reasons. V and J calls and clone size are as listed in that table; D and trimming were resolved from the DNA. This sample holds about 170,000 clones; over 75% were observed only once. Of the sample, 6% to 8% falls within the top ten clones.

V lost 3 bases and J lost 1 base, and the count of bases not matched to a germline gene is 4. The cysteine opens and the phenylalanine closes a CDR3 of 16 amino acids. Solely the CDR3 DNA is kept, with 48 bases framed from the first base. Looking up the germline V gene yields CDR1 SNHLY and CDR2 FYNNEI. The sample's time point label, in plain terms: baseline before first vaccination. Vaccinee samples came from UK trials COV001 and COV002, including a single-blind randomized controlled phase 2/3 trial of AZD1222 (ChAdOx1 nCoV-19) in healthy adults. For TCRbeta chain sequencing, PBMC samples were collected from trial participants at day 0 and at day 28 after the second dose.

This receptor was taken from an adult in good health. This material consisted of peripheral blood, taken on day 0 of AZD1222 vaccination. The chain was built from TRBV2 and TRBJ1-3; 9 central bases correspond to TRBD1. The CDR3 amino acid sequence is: CASSDGTGLSGNTIYF. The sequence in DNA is TGTGCCAGCAGTGACGGGACAGGGTTATCTGGAAACACCATATATTTT.